This T cell receptor (beta chain) emerged from a study of T cell clonality in common variable immunodeficiency. The CDR3 loop spans 14 amino acids. Germline lookup yields CDR1 SGHRS and CDR2 YFSETQ. Germline trimming cut 2 bases from V and 5 bases from J; bases unmatched to any gene: 4. TCRdb's copy holds only in-frame clones and misses some; the assay was immunoSEQ multiplex PCR. This sample has 55,000 to 65,000 clones, each found more than once. This clone appeared many times. Antigen: not known. The CDR3 extends 3 residues past the end of the read, so its final part is completed from the germline J gene. Notes on the study in general: Compared with healthy controls, CVID subjects showed increased TCRbeta clonality, mostly in about a third. Common variable immunodeficiency TCR beta sequences reportedly had fewer deletions and N-nucleotide insertions. Shared TCRbeta clones were fewer between CVID subjects than controls.

The sequenced sample was peripheral blood mononuclear cells. The rearrangement links TRBV5-1 to TRBJ2-5, with 9 bases that match TRBD2. This TCR derives from a person aged 18 to 70 in good health. CDR3 bases read: TGCGCCAGCAGCTTTAGCGGGAGCACGGAGACC. The encoded protein is CASSFSGSTET. The full CDR3 protein is CASSFSGSTETQYF.